The 11 T cell receptor beta chains below all came from one sample that was sequenced in a study of blood T cell repertoires in COVID-19. The data were produced by immunoSEQ multiplex PCR, yet TCRdb's version contains in-frame clones alone and is incomplete. This sample has tens of thousands of clones; 65% to 85% occur once, and the top ten carry around 28%. The specimen was peripheral blood. The source is a human donor in a cohort sampled during active COVID-19.

The rearrangement uses TRBV4-2 and TRBJ1-3; TRBD1 aligns across 11 bases. The CDR3 is 19 residues long. V shed 2 bases, J shed 4 bases, and the junction held 13 bases outside the gene matches. Germline V gene lookup returns CDR1 LGHNA and CDR2 YNFKEQ. DNA for the CDR3: TGTGCCAGCAGCCAAACCATTCCCAGGACAGGGGGCGAGGGAAACACCATATATTTT. This encodes CASSQTIPRTGGEGNTIYF.

This chain links TRBV11-2 with TRBJ2-7, with TRBD1 as a possible D gene (6 bases). The germline V gene encodes CDR1 SGHAT and CDR2 FQNNGV. V gave up 5 bases and J gave up 4 bases, with 18 bases separating them. The CDR3 runs to 15 residues. The CDR3, as DNA: TGTGCCAGCAGCCGCAATCCAGGGGACCGTTACGAGCAGTACTTC. Protein product: CASSRNPGDRYEQYF.

The chain is built from TRBV25-1 and TRBJ1-6, with D possibly being TRBD1 (5 bases). Germline V gives CDR1 MGHDK, CDR2 SYGVNS. The V and J ends lost 8 bases and 10 bases respectively, with 18 bases between them. CDR3 length: 14 amino acids. The CDR3 nucleotides are TGTGCCAGCGGGGGGGGAGGGGCCGGATCACCCCTCCACTTT. Its translation: CASGGGGAGSPLHF.

J is TRBJ1-2 and V is TRBV7-9, with D unclear. The CDR3 consists of 15 residues. Trimming took 2 bases from V and 6 from J, leaving 16 bases between them. Germline V gene sequence: CDR1 SEHNR, CDR2 FQNEAQ (reference sequence). The CDR3 nucleotides are TGTGCCAGCAGCTTAAGTTTCCGGTATACGGATGGCTACACCTTC. Residues: CASSLSFRYTDGYTF.

This sequence joins TRBV4-3 and TRBJ2-2; 10 bases align to TRBD2. Germline CDR1 and CDR2: LGHNA and YSLEER. Trimming removed 0 bases from V and 2 bases from J; junction bases left unmatched: 3. The CDR3 runs to 17 residues. The CDR3 DNA follows: TGCGCCAGCAGCCAAGACTCTAGCGGGGGAAACACCGGGGAGCTGTTTTTT. It yields the protein CASSQDSSGGNTGELFF.

This clone appeared a few times. The chain recombines TRBV29-1 with TRBJ1-2; 7 nucleotides align to TRBD1. Germline V gives CDR1 SQVTM, CDR2 ANQGSEA. V trimming: 3 bases; J trimming: 2 bases; junction bases outside the gene matches: 6. The CDR3 covers 14 residues. The DNA for the CDR3 is TGCAGCGTTGACCTACAGGGGTGGAACTATGGCTACACCTTC. Its translation is CSVDLQGWNYGYTF.

The rearrangement uses TRBV28 and TRBJ1-2, with D unresolved. V lost 5 bases to trimming and J lost 1 base, with 8 bases between them. This CDR3 has 13 amino acids. Germline V gene data show CDR1 as MDHEN and CDR2 as SYDVKM. CDR3 sequence reads: CASSPDYNYGYTF. The DNA for the CDR3 is TGTGCCAGCAGTCCAGATTATAACTATGGCTACACCTTC.

V gene TRBV9 combines with J gene TRBJ1-2, with D possibly matching TRBD1 (5 bases). The CDR3 totals 13 residues. Germline V gene sequence: CDR1 SGDLS, CDR2 YYNGEE. V shed 1 base and J shed 6 bases, with 10 bases lying between them. The CDR3 region has the DNA TGTGCCAGCAGCGTATACGGACACGATGGCTACACCTTC. Its translation is CASSVYGHDGYTF.

The chain couples TRBV5-1 to TRBJ1-5; weak D call: TRBD1 (5 bases). CDR1 is SGHRS and CDR2 is YFSETQ in the germline V gene. This CDR3 is 14 amino acids long. V lost 0 bases and J 3 bases, leaving 7 bases between the germline ends. The CDR3 sequence: CASSLGQINQPQHF. The CDR3 region has the DNA TGCGCCAGCAGCTTGGGACAGATCAATCAGCCCCAGCATTTT.

The J gene is TRBJ1-5, the V gene TRBV7-2; no clear D. V dropped 6 bases and J dropped 0 bases, with 6 bases sitting between them. From germline, CDR1 is SGHTA and CDR2 FQGNSA. The CDR3 totals 13 residues. DNA of the CDR3: TGTGCCAGCAGTCCCCATAGCAATCAGCCCCAGCATTTT. Its protein is CASSPHSNQPQHF.

The chain uses TRBV18 and TRBJ2-5; TRBD1 matches at 7 bases. Germline CDR1 KGHSH, CDR2 LQKENI. The CDR3 contains 15 residues. Trimming took 3 bases from V and 0 from J; bases not matched to a gene: 4. CDR3 sequence: CASSPAQGYQETQYF. The DNA for the CDR3 is TGTGCCAGCTCACCGGCACAGGGGTACCAAGAGACCCAGTACTTC.